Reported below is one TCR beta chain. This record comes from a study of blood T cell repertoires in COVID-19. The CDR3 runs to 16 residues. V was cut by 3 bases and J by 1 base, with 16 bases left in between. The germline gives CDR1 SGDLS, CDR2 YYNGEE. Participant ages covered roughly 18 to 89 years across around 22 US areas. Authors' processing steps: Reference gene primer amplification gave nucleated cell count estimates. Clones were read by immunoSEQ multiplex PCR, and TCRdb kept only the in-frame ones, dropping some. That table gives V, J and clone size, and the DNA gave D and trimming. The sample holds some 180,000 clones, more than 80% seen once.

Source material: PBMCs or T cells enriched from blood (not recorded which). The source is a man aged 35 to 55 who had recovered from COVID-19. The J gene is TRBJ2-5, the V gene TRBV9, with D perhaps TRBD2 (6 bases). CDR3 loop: CASSASPSVIQETQYF. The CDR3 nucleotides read TGTGCCAGCAGCGCCAGTCCTAGCGTGATCCAAGAGACCCAGTACTTC.